Presented here are 17 T cell receptor beta chains from one specimen sequenced in a study of shared clonotypes between healthy human individuals. The repertoire was sequenced with immunoSEQ multiplex PCR; TCRdb's copy has only in-frame clones and lacks some. The sample lists some 2.3 million clones, approximately 95% occurring once. Sequencing was carried out using naive CD4+ T cells from PBMCs. Subset in this sample: CD45RA+ positively selected. These receptors came from a man younger than 35 in good health. Some clones in this sample may be carry-over from other donors' samples.

The CDR3 DNA reads TGTGCCAGCAGCCGATTCGGGACAACTACTCCTTACGAGCAGTACTTC. Protein product: CASSRFGTTTPYEQYF. V is TRBV5-6 and J is TRBJ2-7; maybe TRBD1 (6 bases). V gave up 4 bases and J gave up 4 bases, with 21 bases separating them. This CDR3 region has 16 residues. Germline loops: CDR1 SGHDT, CDR2 YYEEEE.

The chain has TRBV28 and TRBJ1-1; the D is unclear. Germline V lookup: CDR1 MDHEN, CDR2 SYDVKM. V gave up 6 bases and J gave up 0 bases, with 5 bases separating them. This CDR3 spans 12 amino acids. The DNA for the CDR3 is TGTGCCAGCAGCGCCCTGAACACTGAAGCTTTCTTT. Encoded protein: CASSALNTEAFF.

The chain recombines TRBV30 with TRBJ1-5; D is unresolved. The germline V gene has CDR1 GTSNPN and CDR2 SVGIG (reference sequence). The CDR3 is made up of 13 amino acids. Trimming removed 2 bases from V and 9 bases from J, with 14 bases in between. The DNA for the CDR3 is TGTGCCTGGAGTATCCAGTCAGATCGGCCCCAGCATTTT. It translates to CAWSIQSDRPQHF.

J is TRBJ2-7 and V is TRBV5-1, with 10 bases that match TRBD2. The CDR3 length is 16 residues. Germline CDR1 reads SGHRS; CDR2 reads YFSETQ. After removal of 0 bases from V and 0 bases from J, the junction contained 3 bases not matched to a gene. CDR3 DNA sequence: TGCGCCAGCAGCTTGGCGTCTAGCGGGAGCTCCTACGAGCAGTACTTC. This translates into CASSLASSGSSYEQYF.

This rearrangement joins TRBV19 to TRBJ2-1; possibly TRBD2 for D (5 bases). Germline CDR1 reads LNHDA; CDR2 reads SQIVND (reference sequence). The CDR3 has 14 residues. Trimming took 1 base from V and 8 from J, leaving 12 bases between them. As DNA, the CDR3 is TGTGCCAGTAGTATAGCTTCAGCGGTCGATGAGCAGTTCTTC. Translation: CASSIASAVDEQFF.

The chain links TRBV28 to TRBJ1-5, with 9 bases that match TRBD1. V shed 6 bases and J 8 bases; nucleotides not matched to a gene: 11. Germline lookup yields CDR1 MDHEN and CDR2 SYDVKM. This CDR3 has 15 residues. The CDR3 loop is CASRQPGQGNKPQHF. In DNA, the CDR3 is TGTGCCAGCAGACAACCGGGACAGGGTAACAAGCCCCAGCATTTT. Supplemented by reference TRBV28 and TRBJ1-5, the full variable domain reads DVKVTQSSRYLVKRTGEKVFLECVQDMDHENMFWYRQDPGLGLRLIYFSYDVKMKEKGDIPEGYSVSREKKERFSLILESASTNQTSMYLCASRQPGQGNKPQHFGDGTRLSIL.

The chain is built from TRBV18 and TRBJ1-4, with D perhaps matching TRBD1 (5 bases). The CDR3 runs to 15 residues. In germline, CDR1 is KGHSH, CDR2 LQKENI. V shed 3 bases and J shed 2 bases, with 10 bases lying between them. The CDR3 sequence is CASSPRQYTNEKLFF. CDR3 nucleotides: TGTGCCAGCTCACCTCGACAGTACACTAATGAAAAACTGTTTTTT.

This clone was observed a single time. The chain joins TRBV15 to TRBJ1-2, with TRBD1 matching over 7 bases. Trimming removed 5 bases from V and 2 bases from J; junction bases left unmatched: 2. The CDR3 runs 13 residues. Germline V gene sequence: CDR1 LNHNV, CDR2 YYDKDF (reference sequence). The CDR3 sequence: CATSPGGNYGYTF. As DNA, the CDR3 is TGTGCCACCAGCCCAGGGGGGAACTATGGCTACACCTTC.

The chain has TRBV6-5 and TRBJ1-1; no clear D. This CDR3 is built from 13 residues. Trimming left V 6 bases short and J 3 bases short, with 11 bases between. The germline CDR1 and CDR2 sequences are MNHEY and SVGAGI. CDR3 protein: CASRPPYDTEAFF. CDR3 DNA: TGTGCCAGCAGGCCCCCCTACGACACTGAAGCTTTCTTT.

The rearrangement uses TRBV18 and TRBJ1-5; D is ambiguous. The germline CDR1 and CDR2 sequences are KGHSH and LQKENI. The CDR3 length is 16 residues. Trimming shortened V by 3 bases and J by 2 bases, and 14 bases separated the two germline ends. Here the CDR3 reads CASSPSRALGNQPQHF. CDR3 nucleotides: TGTGCCAGCTCACCCTCGAGGGCTTTGGGCAATCAGCCCCAGCATTTT.

The CDR3 DNA reads TGTGCCTGGAGTGGGGGCATTAATGAAAAACTGTTTTTT. Protein product: CAWSGGINEKLFF. This rearrangement joins TRBV30 to TRBJ1-4; D might be TRBD1 (5 bases). The germline V gene encodes CDR1 GTSNPN and CDR2 SVGIG (reference sequence). The CDR3 has 13 residues. The germline V and J ends were trimmed by 1 base and 4 bases, with 7 bases remaining between them.

The V and J genes are TRBV18 and TRBJ1-1, with TRBD1 matching over 10 bases. The V segment lost 3 bases and the J segment 4 bases; nucleotides outside the gene matches: 11. The CDR3 has 17 residues. Germline-derived CDR1 and CDR2 are KGHSH and LQKENI. CDR3 nucleotides: TGTGCCAGCTCACCTCCCGGGACAGGGGAGGTCGGCACTGAAGCTTTCTTT. Encoded protein: CASSPPGTGEVGTEAFF. The full variable domain, completed using reference TRBV18 and TRBJ1-1, is NAGVMQNPRHLVRRRGQEARLRCSPMKGHSHVYWYRQLPEEGLKFMVYLQKENIIDESGMPKERFSAEFPKEGPSILRIQQVVRGDSAAYFCASSPPGTGEVGTEAFFGQGTRLTVV.

The chain recombines TRBV27 with TRBJ2-7, with 7 bases identical to TRBD2. J lost 8 bases, V lost 5 bases, and 6 bases had no gene match. This CDR3 comprises 12 residues. The germline V gene has CDR1 MNHEY and CDR2 SMNVEV (reference sequence). The CDR3 reads CASSDPGTKQYF. CDR3 nucleotide sequence: TGTGCCAGCAGTGACCCAGGGACTAAGCAGTACTTC.

This clone was seen only once. This chain joins TRBV28 and TRBJ2-7, with 8 bases matching TRBD1. Germline CDR1 MDHEN, CDR2 SYDVKM. CDR3 length: 13 residues. V dropped 4 bases and J dropped 6; count of bases not matched to a gene: 5. The CDR3 sequence: CASSSTDRGEQYF. CDR3 coding DNA: TGTGCCAGCAGTTCAACCGACAGGGGCGAGCAGTACTTC.

The CDR3 region is CASSQGDSGGGIAYEQYF. The CDR3 DNA reads as TGCGCCAGCAGCCAAGGAGACTCGGGAGGAGGTATTGCTTACGAGCAGTACTTC. The chain uses TRBV4-1 and TRBJ2-7; 7 nucleotides match TRBD2. CDR1 MGHRA and CDR2 YSYEKL come from the germline V gene. V trimming: 1 base; J trimming: 4 bases; junction bases outside the gene matches: 16. This CDR3 region has 18 residues.

The CDR3 coding sequence is TGTGCCAGCGGCTCTCCACGGGACGCGGAAGAAAGGGGCTACACCTTC. It is translated as CASGSPRDAEERGYTF. The chain carries TRBV28 and TRBJ1-2; the D gene is possibly TRBD1 (5 bases). This CDR3 is built from 16 residues. The germline CDR1 and CDR2 sequences are MDHEN and SYDVKM. V gave up 8 bases and J gave up 8 bases, with 27 bases separating them.

This chain joins TRBV14 and TRBJ2-1; no reliable D call. The CDR3 runs to 15 residues. The V end lost 0 bases, the J end lost 4 bases, and 10 bases lay between the germline ends. From germline, CDR1 is SGHDN and CDR2 FVKESK. The chain's CDR3 is CASSQDLGAYNEQFF. CDR3 coding DNA: TGTGCCAGCAGCCAAGATCTCGGAGCGTACAATGAGCAGTTCTTC.